These T cell receptor beta chains were read from a single sample in a study of blood T cell repertoires in COVID-19. TCRdb keeps only in-frame clones here, not all; method: immunoSEQ multiplex PCR. The sample lists 250,000 to 300,000 clones; approximately 85% were seen once. Sequences were obtained from PBMCs or T cells enriched from blood (not recorded which). These receptor sequences come from a woman in her 50s who had been exposed to COVID-19. The CDR3 runs from the conserved cysteine through the conserved F or W. The order of the fields is clone size, D gene, V gene, J gene, CDR3 DNA, CDR3 protein. The D gene is left open where the match is weak. Clone sizes are given selectively: once, few, many, or a class where the clone is expanded.

few	NA	TRBV10-3	TRBJ1-1	TGTGCCATCGGGGCGGGAGCTAACACTGAAGCTTTCTTT	CAIGAGANTEAFF
NA	TRBD1	TRBV11-2	TRBJ2-7	TGTGCCAGCAGCGATAATCAGGGGGTACGGGAGCAGTACTTC	CASSDNQGVREQYF
NA	NA	TRBV29-1	TRBJ1-1	TGCAGCGGCCTCGCGCGGAGCGTCGGAGCTTTCTTT	CSGLARSVGAFF
NA	NA	TRBV7-2	TRBJ1-1	TGTGCCAGCAGCTTATCCCCAGCGACCTTGAACACTGAAGCTTTCTTT	CASSLSPATLNTEAFF
NA	NA	TRBV4-3	TRBJ1-1	TGCGCCAGCAGCCAAGATAGACGGGGGACTGAAGCTTTCTTT	CASSQDRRGTEAFF
NA	NA	TRBV7-7	TRBJ2-7	TGTGCCAGCAGTCCCCACCCCGACGCCCGGGCTCCTCGGGGAGGGGGCGAGCAGTACTTC	CASSPHPDARAPRGGGEQYF
once	TRBD1	TRBV10-3	TRBJ1-2	TGTGCCATCAGTTCGTCGGACAGGGAAAGCGGCTACACCTTC	CAISSSDRESGYTF
NA	NA	TRBV7-9	TRBJ1-1	TGTGCCAGCAGCCCCGACGGGGTGAACACTGAAGCTTTCTTT	CASSPDGVNTEAFF
few	NA	TRBV7-9	TRBJ2-1	TGTGCCAGCAGCCTGGGGCTAGCGAGCTCCTACAATGAGCAGTTCTTC	CASSLGLASSYNEQFF
NA	NA	TRBV12-3/TRBV12-4	TRBJ2-7	TGTGCCAGCAGCCGGGGACTGCCCTACGAGCAGTACTTC	CASSRGLPYEQYF
NA	TRBD1	TRBV19	TRBJ1-1	TGTGCCAGTACTCGGACAGGGGGGAACACTGAAGCTTTCTTT	CASTRTGGNTEAFF
NA	NA	TRBV27	TRBJ1-6	TGTGCCAGCAGTTTATCAAAGGGGGTAGGGAATTCACCCCTCCACTTT	CASSLSKGVGNSPLHF
NA	TRBD2	TRBV13	TRBJ2-3	TGTGCCAGCAGCGAAAAACTAGCGGGGTTGACAGATACGCAGTATTTT	CASSEKLAGLTDTQYF
NA	NA	TRBV19	TRBJ1-3	TGTGCCAGTAGTCGGGGGGTCTTCTCTGGAAACACCATATATTTT	CASSRGVFSGNTIYF
NA	NA	TRBV11-2	TRBJ1-2	TGTGCCAGCAGCCCCCGGGGGGTAGGGCCTAACTATGGCTACACCTTC	CASSPRGVGPNYGYTF
NA	TRBD1	TRBV29-1	TRBJ1-1	TGCAGCGCAGAGATACGACAGGGGGTAAACACTGAAGCTTTCTTT	CSAEIRQGVNTEAFF
NA	TRBD2	TRBV18	TRBJ2-5	TGTGCCAGCTCACCGAGGACTAGCGGGGGCCAAGAGACCCAGTACTTC	CASSPRTSGGQETQYF
many	NA	TRBV27	TRBJ2-7	TGTGCCAGCAGTTCCCTGACAGGACGCACTTACGAGCAGTACTTC	CASSSLTGRTYEQYF
NA	TRBD1	TRBV18	TRBJ1-1	TGTGCCAGCTCACCAGGGACAGTTGAAGCTTTCTTT	CASSPGTVEAFF
NA	NA	TRBV6-5	TRBJ2-5	TGTGCCAGCAGGCACGGCGGCAGCCAGGAGACCCAGTACTTC	CASRHGGSQETQYF
NA	NA	TRBV2	TRBJ1-2	TGTGCCAGCAGTGAAGTACACCTCCCAGGCTATGGCTACACCTTC	CASSEVHLPGYGYTF
NA	NA	TRBV24-1	TRBJ1-2	TGTGCCACCAGTGATTTGGACGGCTCGGGGGTTGGCTACACCTTC	CATSDLDGSGVGYTF
NA	TRBD1	TRBV7-9	TRBJ2-5	TGTGCCAGCAGCATGGGGACAGGAGAGACCCAGTACTTC	CASSMGTGETQYF
NA	TRBD1	TRBV28	TRBJ2-7	TGTGCCAGCAGTTTATGGGTGGGGACAGGGGTCAACGAGCAGTACTTC	CASSLWVGTGVNEQYF
NA	TRBD2	TRBV5-1	TRBJ2-3	TGCGCCAGCAGCTTGGATGGGGCTAGCGGGGGAGCACCCACAGATACGCAGTATTTT	CASSLDGASGGAPTDTQYF
NA	NA	TRBV28	TRBJ1-1	TGTGCCAGCATACATGTACAAGCGGGTGAAGCTTTCTTT	CASIHVQAGEAFF
NA	NA	TRBV20-1	TRBJ2-2	TGCAGCGCGGGGCGGGCCGGGGAGCTGTTTTTT	CSAGRAGELFF
NA	NA	TRBV30	TRBJ1-1	TGTGCCTGGAGTGTAGGCCCGGGTGTCCCTGAAGCTTTCTTT	CAWSVGPGVPEAFF
NA	NA	TRBV24-1	TRBJ2-2	TGTGCCACCAGTGACAGACAGGGAGGAAACACCGGGGAGCTGTTTTTT	CATSDRQGGNTGELFF
NA	TRBD1	TRBV14	TRBJ2-7	TGTGCCAGCAGCCTCGGACAGGTATCCTACGAGCAGTACTTC	CASSLGQVSYEQYF